The table lists the clone carrying this T cell receptor (beta chain) with a few counts. What it recognizes is unknown. In the PCR, 60 Vbeta and 13 Jbeta primers were used. This table comes from immunoSEQ multiplex PCR, and its TCRdb copy is limited to in-frame clones, with some not included. There are fewer than 250,000 clones in the sample; approximately 78% occur only once, and less than 15% lies in the top ten. This sample is drawn from a study of cytomegalovirus exposure and HLA in healthy donors. On the study more broadly: Of the donors genotyped, several hundred in all, around 76% fell in the Caucasian-associated ancestry cluster.

The CDR3 has 14 residues. The V gene's germline CDR1 is LNHDA and CDR2 SQIVND (reference sequence). Trimming took 7 bases from V and 6 from J, leaving 16 bases between them. Findings and caveats of the study: Some highly shared sequence variants likely arose as a pipeline artifact.

The rearrangement links TRBV19 to TRBJ2-4; D is ambiguous. The origin of this receptor is a woman in her 30s in good health and CMV-seropositive. Sequencing was performed on PBMCs. This CDR3 is CASKTGGLGNIQYF. CDR3 in DNA: TGTGCCAGTAAAACGGGTGGCCTGGGAAACATTCAGTACTTC.